This TCR beta chain was recorded in a study of blood T cells in healthy people across ages. Regarding the study as a whole: The CMV status of each donor remained undetermined, and this could have confounded shifts in expanded clonotypes.

Regarding this clonotype: The antigen remains unidentified.

A second about 7 to 12 cycle PCR used barcoded and J-beta primers. Template switching added a 12-random-nucleotide identifier to every cDNA molecule. Samples each returned at least 2.5 million CDR3-containing paired-end reads. TCRdb recomputed calls from the 5' RACE reads with MiXCR, one row per CDR3 protein. This table has under 800,000 distinct CDR3 sequences, approximately 21% appearing once. Germline trimming cut 0 bases from V and 5 bases from J; bases unmatched to any gene: 7. The CDR3 contains 16 residues. Germline values: CDR1 DFQATT, CDR2 SNEGSKA (reference sequence). The chain couples TRBV20-1 to TRBJ2-5; 12 bases match TRBD2. The sequenced material came from blood. The clonotype was recovered from a man aged 70 or older in good health. The CDR3 is CSAREPRLAGVETQYF. CDR3 DNA sequence: TGCAGTGCTAGAGAACCTCGACTAGCGGGAGTCGAGACCCAGTACTTC.